These 12 T cell receptor beta chains came from one sample sequenced in a study of T cells after yellow fever vaccination. MiXCR, applied by TCRdb to the 5' RACE reads, yields one record per CDR3 protein. This table has over 250,000 distinct CDR3 sequences, 4.1% appearing once. This specimen consisted of PBMCs, obtained 5 days after the yellow fever booster vaccination. The receptors were gathered from a man younger than 30 who received the YFV17D yellow fever vaccine.

CDR3 bases: TGCAGTGGCTCCTTCCAGGGGACCCGGGAGACCCAGTACTTC. Translation: CSGSFQGTRETQYF. The rearrangement uses TRBV20-1 and TRBJ2-5; maybe TRBD1 (6 bases). V lost 7 bases and J 5 bases, leaving 20 bases between the germline ends. The germline gives CDR1 DFQATT, CDR2 SNEGSKA (reference sequence). The CDR3 covers 14 residues.

This clonotype was counted many times. The chain links TRBV12-3 or TRBV12-4 to TRBJ1-1; 8 bases map to TRBD1. This CDR3 is built from 14 residues. V dropped 6 bases and J dropped 5; count of bases not matched to a gene: 8. The CDR3, as DNA: TGTGCCAGCAGACCCCAGGGGGCGGCTACTGAAGCTTTCTTT. Its protein is CASRPQGAATEAFF.

This clonotype has a handful of counts. The rearrangement joins TRBV2 to TRBJ1-2, with no clear D. Germline CDR1 reads SNHLY; CDR2 reads FYNNEI. Trimming took 3 bases from V and 0 from J, leaving 5 bases between them. The CDR3 sequence is 13 residues long. CDR3 in DNA: TGTGCCAGCAGTGAGGACGCTAACTATGGCTACACCTTC. It translates to CASSEDANYGYTF.

This clonotype appeared many times. The V call is TRBV10-3, the J call TRBJ2-1; maybe TRBD2 (5 bases). Germline V lookup: CDR1 ENHRY, CDR2 SYGVKD. This CDR3 has 15 residues. V was shortened by 5 bases and J by 1 base, with 12 bases between the two germline ends. CDR3 sequence: CAISLSGDSYNEQFF. The CDR3 DNA reads as TGTGCCATCAGTCTCAGCGGAGATTCCTACAATGAGCAGTTCTTC.

The gene calls are TRBV27 and TRBJ1-5, with 7 bases aligning to TRBD1. CDR1 and CDR2 (germline): MNHEY, SMNVEV (reference sequence). This CDR3 is built from 15 residues. V lost 6 bases and J lost 2; bases outside the gene matches: 7. In DNA, the CDR3 is TGTGCCAGCAGAGATTTAGGACAGGGCAATCAGCCCCAGCATTTT. Protein product: CASRDLGQGNQPQHF.

The rearrangement links TRBV11-2 to TRBJ2-3; TRBD2 agrees at 12 bases. Germline CDR1 SGHAT, CDR2 FQNNGV. The CDR3 has 16 residues. Losses at the gene ends were 5 bases for V and 4 bases for J; bases not matched to a gene: 7. The CDR3 loop is CASSPLAGGAADTQYF. The CDR3 region has the DNA TGTGCCAGCAGCCCTCTAGCGGGGGGGGCGGCAGATACGCAGTATTTT.

The chain employs TRBV5-1 and TRBJ2-6, with TRBD1 matching 7 bases. CDR1 is SGHRS, CDR2 YFSETQ, per germline. There are 16 residues in the CDR3. The J segment lost 0 bases and the V segment lost 2 bases, leaving 2 bases of the junction unmatched. The CDR3 nucleotides are TGCGCCAGCAGCTTTAACAGGGGCTCTGGGGCCAACGTCCTGACTTTC. Protein: CASSFNRGSGANVLTF.

The chain links TRBV15 to TRBJ1-2; D is possibly TRBD1 (5 bases). The CDR3 consists of 15 residues. The V and J ends lost 0 bases and 3 bases respectively, with 11 bases between them. CDR1 is LNHNV and CDR2 is YYDKDF in the germline V gene (reference sequence). CDR3 sequence: CATSRDQGVDYGYTF. CDR3 nucleotide sequence: TGTGCCACCAGCAGAGATCAGGGAGTGGACTATGGCTACACCTTC.

The chain joins TRBV20-1 to TRBJ2-5; D is uncertain. CDR3 length: 15 amino acids. V dropped 0 bases and J dropped 2 bases, with 13 bases sitting between them. In germline, CDR1 is DFQATT, CDR2 SNEGSKA (reference sequence). The DNA for the CDR3 is TGCAGTGCTAGAGATCGGCCTAACCCACAAGAGACCCAGTACTTC. Protein: CSARDRPNPQETQYF.

Only a few counts were recorded for this clonotype. The chain combines TRBV4-3 with TRBJ2-7, with D tentatively TRBD2 (5 bases). Looked up from germline, CDR1 is LGHNA and CDR2 is YSLEER. This CDR3 is built from 15 residues. Trimming took off 0 bases at V and 3 bases at J, with 12 bases between the two ends. This CDR3 reads CASSQDPGRGYEQYF. CDR3 DNA: TGCGCCAGCAGCCAAGATCCAGGACGGGGCTACGAGCAGTACTTC.

The chain employs TRBV7-2 and TRBJ2-1; no clear D gene. Trimming pared 5 bases from V and 7 bases from J, leaving 12 bases between. CDR3 length equals 13 residues. Germline CDR1 and CDR2: SGHTA and FQGNSA. The CDR3 DNA follows: TGTGCCAGCAGCCCAGACACGAATAATGAGCAGTTCTTC. Its protein product is CASSPDTNNEQFF.

This clonotype occurred a few times. The chain couples TRBV25-1 to TRBJ2-2; D is uncertain. This CDR3 region has 16 residues. CDR1 and CDR2 from the germline V gene are MGHDK and SYGVNS. V was pared by 3 bases and J by 2 bases, with 13 bases between. CDR3 nucleotide sequence: TGTGCCAGCAGTGATTTGAAAAATTCAAACACCGGGGAGCTGTTTTTT. Its protein is CASSDLKNSNTGELFF. Based on the CDR3 plus reference TRBV25-1 and TRBJ2-2, the full variable domain is EADIYQTPRYLVIGTGKKITLECSQTMGHDKMYWYQQDPGMELHLIHYSYGVNSTEKGDLSSESTVSRIRTEHFPLTLESARPSHTSQYLCASSDLKNSNTGELFFGEGSRLTVL.